Each of the 2 T cell receptor beta chains below was sequenced from the same sample in a study of T cell changes during pregnancy in multiple sclerosis. Assay: immunoSEQ multiplex PCR; the TCRdb copy retains only in-frame clones and omits some. Of approximately 50,000 clones listed, around nine tenths were seen once; the top ten hold approximately 0.39%. The sequencing used CD4+ T cells from peripheral blood mononuclear cells, collected after pregnancy. These receptor sequences come from a female donor with multiple sclerosis, enrolled in a pregnancy study.

The genes are TRBV28 and TRBJ1-5; 8 bases line up with TRBD1. Trimming at V came to 7 bases and at J to 2 bases, leaving 10 bases not matched to a gene. Germline V gene lookup returns CDR1 MDHEN and CDR2 SYDVKM. This CDR3 has 16 amino acids. CDR3 coding DNA: TGTGCCAGCACCCGGACAGGGCCTGCTGGCAATCAGCCCCAGCATTTT. Its protein is CASTRTGPAGNQPQHF.

The chain is built from TRBV2 and TRBJ2-7; 10 bases line up with TRBD1. V gave up 9 bases and J gave up 3 bases; unmatched junction bases: 8. Germline values: CDR1 SNHLY, CDR2 FYNNEI. CDR3 length: 14 amino acids. CDR3 sequence reads: CARQTGQGFYEQYF. The CDR3 DNA sequence: TGTGCCAGACAAACGGGACAGGGGTTCTACGAGCAGTACTTC.